These 2 T cell receptor beta chains came from one sample sequenced in a study of identifying expanded T cells in peripheral blood. Generated by immunoSEQ multiplex PCR, the TCRdb table keeps only in-frame clones and is missing some. This table has roughly 100,000 clones, approximately 90% appearing once. The specimen was blood. The source of these receptors is a person aged 18 to 70 in good health.

The chain combines TRBV7-2 with TRBJ1-5; D call uncertain. This CDR3 is built from 13 residues. Germline V gene lookup returns CDR1 SGHTA and CDR2 FQGNSA. V lost 5 bases and J 0 bases, leaving 5 bases between the germline ends. CDR3 DNA: TGTGCCAGCAGCGATTATAGCAATCAGCCCCAGCATTTT. Translation gives CASSDYSNQPQHF.

This chain uses TRBV10-1 with TRBJ2-2, with unresolved D. The V gene's germline CDR1 is WNHNN and CDR2 SYGVQD (reference sequence). The CDR3 extends over 13 amino acids. V lost 5 bases to trimming and J lost 1 base, with 5 bases between them. CDR3 loop: CASSSRNTGELFF. For the CDR3, the DNA is TGCGCCAGCAGTAGCAGGAACACCGGGGAGCTGTTTTTT.